Reported below is one T cell receptor beta chain. Its cognate antigen is unknown. The data were taken from a study of shared clonotypes between healthy human individuals. Whole-study findings and limits: Estimated richness was generally greater in naive than memory subsets. Some clonotypes were shared by all four sorted-subset donors, while others were not shared. The non-shared ones had lower generation probabilities than the shared ones.

Trimming took 2 bases from V and 4 from J, leaving 11 bases between them. From germline, CDR1 is SEHNR and CDR2 FQNEAQ (reference sequence). This CDR3 is built from 14 residues. Replicate PCRs from sorted subsets contained about 0.2 ug DNA, which is around 30,000 T cell genomes. Authors' methods: Junction-only sequences without quality scores came from ImmunoSEQ, so filtering differed. Data came from immunoSEQ multiplex PCR; TCRdb stores just in-frame clones and leaves some out. That table is the source of V, J and clone size, and D and trimming were worked out from the DNA. The sample lists over a million clones; around 78% were seen once.

This TCR derives from a man between 18 and 35 years old in good health. Some clones in this sample may be carry-over from other donors' samples. V gene TRBV7-9 combines with J gene TRBJ2-5; possibly TRBD1 for D (6 bases). The sample taken for sequencing was memory CD4+ T cells from PBMCs. The subset was: CD45RA-negative fraction. The CDR3 loop is CASSLIQGRETQYF. CDR3 DNA sequence: TGTGCCAGCAGCTTAATACAGGGACGAGAGACCCAGTACTTC.